The T cell receptor (beta chain) under discussion was sequenced for a study of OX40 agonist ivuxolimab in advanced cancers. Background on the study: At 0.01 to 10 mg/kg, ivuxolimab was administered intravenously to patients every 2 weeks.

Generated by immunoSEQ multiplex PCR, the TCRdb table keeps only in-frame clones and is missing some. The sample lists around 76,000 clones, 86% occurring once. Concerning this clone: Its matching antigen is unknown.

The CDR3 runs 14 residues. V was pared by 0 bases and J by 5 bases, with 12 bases between. Germline V gives CDR1 SGHDT, CDR2 YYEEEE. Study findings and constraints: The antigen specificity of the peripheral T cells (those that were expanded) was not determined.

The chain links TRBV5-6 to TRBJ2-7, with a tentative D call TRBD1 (5 bases). Here the sequenced sample was CD4+ or CD8+ T cells sorted from blood, taken in a trial of the OX40 agonist ivuxolimab. The source of this sequence is an adult with an advanced solid tumor such as melanoma, head and neck, liver or kidney cancer. In nucleotides, the CDR3 is TGTGCCAGCAGCTTGGTAGGGGCAGGCGACGAGCAGTACTTC. Translation gives CASSLVGAGDEQYF.